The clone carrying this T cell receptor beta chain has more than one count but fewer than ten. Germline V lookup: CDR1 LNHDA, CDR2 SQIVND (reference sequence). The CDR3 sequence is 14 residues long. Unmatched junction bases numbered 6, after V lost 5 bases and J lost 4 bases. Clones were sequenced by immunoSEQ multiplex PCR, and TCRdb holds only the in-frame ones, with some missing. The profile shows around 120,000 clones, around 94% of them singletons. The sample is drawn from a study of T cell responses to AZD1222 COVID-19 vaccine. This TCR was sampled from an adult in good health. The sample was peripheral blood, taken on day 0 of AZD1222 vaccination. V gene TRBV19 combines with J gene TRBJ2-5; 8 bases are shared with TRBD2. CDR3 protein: CASSSSGGLETQYF. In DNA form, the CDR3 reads TGTGCCAGTAGTTCCAGCGGGGGCTTAGAGACCCAGTACTTC.